A single T cell receptor (beta chain) is shown here with its context. A junction end diverges from the germline sequence, so it may reflect a read error. Using immunoSEQ multiplex PCR, the repertoire was profiled, and TCRdb retains in-frame clones only, with some absent. The top ten clones hold around 4.4% of a sample with 90,000 to 120,000 clones, around 90% of them seen once. The data belong to a study of T cell responses to AZD1222 COVID-19 vaccine. The CDR3 loop spans 15 amino acids. Germline loops: CDR1 MNHEY, CDR2 SVGAGI. This TCR derives from an adult in good health. The chain links TRBV6-5 to TRBJ1-1; D remains ambiguous. This specimen was peripheral blood, taken on day 0 of AZD1222 vaccination. The CDR3 reads CASSYSFSPPTGAFF. The CDR3 DNA follows: TGTGCCAGCAGTTACTCGTTCTCCCCGCCAACTGGAGCTTTCTTT.